One sample yielded the 7 T cell receptor beta chains listed below, sequenced in a study of human T cells and chemical hapten exposure. Time point of the sample: patch test 2, 6 weeks after DPC sensitization. Indicated treatment: therapeutic diphenylcyclopropenone sensitization with weekly scalp DPC. Using its own MiXCR run on the RACE reads, TCRdb lists one record per CDR3 protein. This table holds around 360,000 distinct CDR3 sequences, 6% to 7% found once. The source was whole blood, collected in connection with sensitization to the hapten diphenylcyclopropenone (DPC). These receptors were collected from a woman younger than 30 with alopecia areata. Some clones in this sample may be carry-over from other donors' samples.

In its sample, this clonotype was seen many times. The chain couples TRBV5-1 to TRBJ2-3; D unclear. V was cut by 0 bases and J by 3 bases, with 8 bases left in between. The V gene's germline CDR1 is SGHRS and CDR2 YFSETQ. The CDR3 sequence is 14 residues long. The CDR3 here is CASSLEFMTDTQYF. The DNA of the CDR3 is TGCGCCAGCAGCTTGGAATTTATGACAGATACGCAGTATTTT. Full variable domain (remainder filled in from reference TRBV5-1 and TRBJ2-3): KAGVTQTPRYLIKTRGQQVTLSCSPISGHRSVSWYQQTPGQGLQFLFEYFSETQRNKGNFPGRFSGRQFSNSRSEMNVSTLELGDSALYLCASSLEFMTDTQYFGPGTRLTVL.

On this clonotype: The junction differs from germline at one of its ends, possibly a read error. The J gene is TRBJ2-2, the V gene TRBV5-4; 11 nucleotides line up with TRBD1. CDR1 is SGHNT, CDR2 YYREEE, per germline (reference sequence). The CDR3 length is 16 residues. DNA for the CDR3: TGTGCCAGCAGCCCCCGGGACAGGGGGAACGCCGGGGAGCTGTTTTTT. Encoded protein: CASSPRDRGNAGELFF.

The V call is TRBV12-3 or TRBV12-4, the J call TRBJ2-7, with D perhaps matching TRBD1 (6 bases). CDR3 length equals 16 residues. The ends were cut back, 4 bases at V and 3 bases at J, with 19 bases in the middle. Here the CDR3 DNA reads TGTGCCAGCAGTTACAAAAGGTCCGGGACAATCTACGAGCAGTACTTC. Translation: CASSYKRSGTIYEQYF.

The sample holds a few counts of this clonotype. The V and J genes are TRBV6-1 and TRBJ1-2; 7 positions agree with TRBD1. The CDR3 sequence is 13 residues long. The V gene's germline CDR1 is MNHNS and CDR2 SASEGT. J gave up 3 bases and V 8 bases, and 6 bases lay outside the gene matches. Here the CDR3 reads CASRSQGDYGYTF. DNA for the CDR3: TGTGCCAGCCGCAGCCAGGGGGACTATGGCTACACCTTC.

This clonotype was seen many times. The chain couples TRBV29-1 to TRBJ2-3, with TRBD2 matching 10 bases. V shed 7 bases, J shed 2 bases, and the junction held 6 bases outside the gene matches. The germline V gene has CDR1 SQVTM and CDR2 ANQGSEA. The length of the CDR3 is 14 residues. As DNA, the CDR3 is TGCAGCGCTCCACTAGCGGGGAACACAGATACGCAGTATTTT. Protein: CSAPLAGNTDTQYF.

This clonotype was counted ten times or more. The chain uses TRBV3-1 and TRBJ1-6, with a weak D call TRBD1 (5 bases). CDR1 is LGHDT, CDR2 YNNKEL, per germline (reference sequence). The CDR3 sequence is 16 residues long. Trimming shortened V by 0 bases and J by 7 bases, and 13 bases separated the two germline ends. CDR3 loop: CASSQDRDSKNSPLHF. CDR3 in DNA: TGTGCCAGCAGCCAAGACAGGGACTCTAAGAATTCACCCCTCCACTTT.

This clonotype occurred many times. The J gene is TRBJ2-6, the V gene TRBV6-2 or TRBV6-3, with unresolved D. CDR1 is MNHEY, CDR2 SVGEGT, per germline. Trimming removed 1 base from V and 2 bases from J, with 6 bases in between. The length of the CDR3 is 15 residues. CDR3 DNA sequence: TGTGCCAGCAGTTACTGGCCTACTGGGGCCAACGTCCTGACTTTC. This translates into CASSYWPTGANVLTF.